This is a list of T cell receptor beta chains from one sample in a study of T cell responses to AZD1222 COVID-19 vaccine. Sequencing used immunoSEQ multiplex PCR; TCRdb keeps in-frame clones, though not all of them. The table includes 90,000 to 150,000 clones, about nine tenths detected once. Sequences were derived from peripheral blood, sampled 28 days after the second AZD1222 dose. The receptors stem from an adult who received the AZD1222 COVID-19 vaccine. The conserved cysteine and the conserved F or W are not part of the CDR3 here.

cdr3_aa	v_call	j_call	cdr3_length
ASSRPQNTEAF	TRBV28	TRBJ1-1	11
ASSPMTGGGEKLF	TRBV7-2	TRBJ1-4	13
ASSPDRGYEQY	TRBV5-1	TRBJ2-7	11
ASSQQGSRTEAF	TRBV16	TRBJ1-1	12
ASSSRGAGALETQY	TRBV5-6	TRBJ2-5	14
ATSWDRGSTDTQY	TRBV19	TRBJ2-3	13
ASNLGGTGNQPQH	TRBV7-2	TRBJ1-5	13
ASNRNSNQPQH	TRBV12-3/TRBV12-4	TRBJ1-5	11
ASTPGPRGDQPQH	TRBV5-6	TRBJ1-5	13
ASSDGGGRRLH	TRBV6-4	TRBJ1-2	11
ASSFRLMRRDREAEAF	TRBV28	TRBJ1-1	16
ASSSPGTSGGRYSYEQY	TRBV27	TRBJ2-7	17
ASSSMGTGGSPLH	TRBV16	TRBJ1-6	13
ASSWGRRGPNTEAF	TRBV6-2/TRBV6-3	TRBJ1-1	14
ASSFGLAKNIQY	TRBV7-2	TRBJ2-4	12
ASSLKPTGGYT	TRBV23-1	TRBJ1-2	11
ASSLGRVGRNTEAF	TRBV5-1	TRBJ1-1	14
ASRVSATDTQY	TRBV5-6	TRBJ2-3	11
ASSLGLAGGYLYNEQF	TRBV11-3	TRBJ2-1	16
ASSDRQGNNSPLH	TRBV18	TRBJ1-6	13
ASSVGEGDTIY	TRBV9	TRBJ1-3	11
ASRPTGAGYEQY	TRBV7-2	TRBJ2-7	12
AWSVTRNPYNEQF	TRBV30	TRBJ2-1	13
ASSLRGSSYNSPLH	TRBV5-6	TRBJ1-6	14
ASSSQSGETQY	TRBV7-8	TRBJ2-5	11
SVYTRRETQY	TRBV29-1	TRBJ2-5	10
ASSLEGTDRGYT	TRBV5-1	TRBJ1-2	12
ASKWTGGGEQY	TRBV6-5	TRBJ2-7	11
SAQGPGQATDTQY	TRBV29-1	TRBJ2-3	13
ASTPGGGGDQPQH	TRBV9	TRBJ1-5	13
SVGDRNYGYT	TRBV29-1	TRBJ1-2	10
ATRGQAGTGELF	TRBV24-1	TRBJ2-2	12
ASTRGIGGYT	TRBV13	TRBJ1-2	10
ASSQDWGELF	TRBV3-1/TRBV3-2	TRBJ2-2	10
AYSTGSGNTIY	TRBV30	TRBJ1-3	11
ASSRKGDTEAF	TRBV3-1/TRBV3-2	TRBJ1-1	11
ASSTRTAGGSPLH	TRBV19	TRBJ1-6	13
ASSSWTSGGDSSYNEQF	TRBV7-6	TRBJ2-1	17
ASSLVASYGYT	TRBV5-4	TRBJ1-2	11
ASSQDGGGGDGYT	TRBV14	TRBJ1-2	13
ASSRGGSYNEQF	TRBV27	TRBJ2-1	12
ASSRAFVGAVNTEAF	TRBV19	TRBJ1-1	15
ASSHRDTTSYNEQF	TRBV19	TRBJ2-1	14
ASRDSPYNSPLH	TRBV19	TRBJ1-6	12
ASSLPMDRTTEAF	TRBV5-4	TRBJ1-1	13
ASSEAAGGNYEQY	TRBV2	TRBJ2-7	13
ASSSQGAAPLH	TRBV11-2	TRBJ1-6	11
ASSQGVPSGQETQY	TRBV3-1/TRBV3-2	TRBJ2-5	14
ASSGSGTAGADEKLF	TRBV6-1	TRBJ1-4	15
ASSYSDRAGQPQH	TRBV6-6	TRBJ1-5	13
AISVGLDYGYT	TRBV10-3	TRBJ1-2	11
ATSRGGGTETQY	TRBV15	TRBJ2-5	12
ASSMRAEAF	TRBV19	TRBJ1-1	9
ASSLRGVTYEQY	TRBV7-2	TRBJ2-7	12
ASRRDPTTYEQY	TRBV7-6	TRBJ2-7	12
ASSFGRTQQETQY	TRBV5-8	TRBJ2-5	13